Each of the 4 T cell receptor beta chains below was sequenced from the same sample in a study of blood T cell repertoires in COVID-19. TCRdb's table, derived via immunoSEQ multiplex PCR, lists solely in-frame clones and lacks some. The table shows 120,000 to 150,000 clones, with approximately 80% occurring only once. Material: peripheral blood. Receptors were obtained from a human donor with acute or convalescent COVID-19. The donor label of this sample is uncertain.

V is TRBV12-3 or TRBV12-4 and J is TRBJ1-2; D unclear. The CDR3 has 13 amino acids. Trimming took off 3 bases at V and 9 bases at J, with 14 bases between the two ends. CDR3 sequence (DNA): TGTGCCAGCAGTTTGGAGGTACTTTCGAGCTACACCTTC. It is translated as CASSLEVLSSYTF.

This chain uses TRBV6-6 with TRBJ1-5, with TRBD1 identical over 7 bases. V shed 6 bases and J 1 base; nucleotides not matched to a gene: 6. In germline, CDR1 is MNHNY, CDR2 SVGAGI (reference sequence). This CDR3 comprises 15 residues. The chain's CDR3 is CASRAQGKSNQPQHF. Written as DNA, the CDR3 is TGTGCCAGCAGAGCACAGGGGAAGAGCAATCAGCCCCAGCATTTT.

This clone occurred once. V gene TRBV20-1 combines with J gene TRBJ1-5; no definite D call. CDR3 size: 13 residues. Germline CDR1 DFQATT, CDR2 SNEGSKA (reference sequence). V was shortened by 3 bases and J by 5 bases, with 11 bases between the two germline ends. The CDR3 loop is CSASKEIDQPQHF. DNA for the CDR3: TGCAGTGCTAGTAAGGAGATTGATCAGCCCCAGCATTTT.

The chain has TRBV6-5 and TRBJ1-1; the D gene is possibly TRBD1 (5 bases). V dropped 5 bases and J dropped 7 bases, with 20 bases sitting between them. This CDR3 has 15 residues. Germline CDR1 MNHEY, CDR2 SVGAGI. The CDR3 sequence is CASSLTGRSDGEAFF. CDR3 nucleotide sequence: TGTGCCAGCAGTCTTACAGGACGTAGTGATGGTGAAGCTTTCTTT.